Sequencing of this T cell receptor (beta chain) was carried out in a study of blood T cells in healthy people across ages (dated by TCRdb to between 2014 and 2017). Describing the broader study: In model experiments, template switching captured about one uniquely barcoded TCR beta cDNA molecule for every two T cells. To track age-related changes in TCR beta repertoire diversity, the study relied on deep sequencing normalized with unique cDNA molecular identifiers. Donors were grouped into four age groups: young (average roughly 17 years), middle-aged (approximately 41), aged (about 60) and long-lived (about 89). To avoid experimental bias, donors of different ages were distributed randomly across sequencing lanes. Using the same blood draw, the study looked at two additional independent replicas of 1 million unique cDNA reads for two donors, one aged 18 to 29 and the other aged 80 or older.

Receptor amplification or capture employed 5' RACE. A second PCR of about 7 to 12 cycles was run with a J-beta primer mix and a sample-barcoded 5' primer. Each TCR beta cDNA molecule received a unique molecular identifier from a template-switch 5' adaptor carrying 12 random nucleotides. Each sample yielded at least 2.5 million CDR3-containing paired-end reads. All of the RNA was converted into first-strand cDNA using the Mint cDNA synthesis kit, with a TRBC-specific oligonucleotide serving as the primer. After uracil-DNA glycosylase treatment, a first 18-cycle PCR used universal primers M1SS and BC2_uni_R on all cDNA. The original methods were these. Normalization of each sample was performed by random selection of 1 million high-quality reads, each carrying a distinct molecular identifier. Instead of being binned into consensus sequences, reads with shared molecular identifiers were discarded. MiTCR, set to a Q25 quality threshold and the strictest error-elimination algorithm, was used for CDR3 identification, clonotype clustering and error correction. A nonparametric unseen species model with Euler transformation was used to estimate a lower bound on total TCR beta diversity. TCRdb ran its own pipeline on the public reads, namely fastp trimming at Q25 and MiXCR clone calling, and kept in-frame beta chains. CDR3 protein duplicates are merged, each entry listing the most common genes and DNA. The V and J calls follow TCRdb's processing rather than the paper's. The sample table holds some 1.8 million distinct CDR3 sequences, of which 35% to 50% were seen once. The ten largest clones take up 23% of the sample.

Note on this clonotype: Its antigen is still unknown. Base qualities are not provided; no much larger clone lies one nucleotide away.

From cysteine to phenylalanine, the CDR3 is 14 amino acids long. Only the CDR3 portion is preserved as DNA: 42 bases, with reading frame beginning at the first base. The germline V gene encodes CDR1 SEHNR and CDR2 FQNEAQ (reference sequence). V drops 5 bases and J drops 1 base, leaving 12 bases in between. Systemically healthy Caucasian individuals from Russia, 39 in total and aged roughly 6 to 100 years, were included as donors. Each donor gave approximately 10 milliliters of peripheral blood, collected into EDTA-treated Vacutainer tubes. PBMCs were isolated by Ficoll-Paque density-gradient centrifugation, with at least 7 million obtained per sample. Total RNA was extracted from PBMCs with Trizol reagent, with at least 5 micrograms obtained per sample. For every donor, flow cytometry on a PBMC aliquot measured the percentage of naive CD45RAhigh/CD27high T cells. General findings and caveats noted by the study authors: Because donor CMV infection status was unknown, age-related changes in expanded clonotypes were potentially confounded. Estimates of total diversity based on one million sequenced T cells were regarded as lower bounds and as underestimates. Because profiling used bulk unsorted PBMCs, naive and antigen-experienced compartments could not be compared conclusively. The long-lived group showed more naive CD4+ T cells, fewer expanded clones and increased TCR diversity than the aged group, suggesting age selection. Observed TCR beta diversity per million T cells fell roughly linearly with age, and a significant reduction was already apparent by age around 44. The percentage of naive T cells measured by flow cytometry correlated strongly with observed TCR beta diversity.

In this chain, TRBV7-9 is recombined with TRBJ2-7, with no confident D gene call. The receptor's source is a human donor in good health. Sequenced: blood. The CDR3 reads CASSPRFASYEQYF. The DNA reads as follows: TGTGCCAGCAGCCCACGCTTTGCATCCTACGAGCAGTACTTC.